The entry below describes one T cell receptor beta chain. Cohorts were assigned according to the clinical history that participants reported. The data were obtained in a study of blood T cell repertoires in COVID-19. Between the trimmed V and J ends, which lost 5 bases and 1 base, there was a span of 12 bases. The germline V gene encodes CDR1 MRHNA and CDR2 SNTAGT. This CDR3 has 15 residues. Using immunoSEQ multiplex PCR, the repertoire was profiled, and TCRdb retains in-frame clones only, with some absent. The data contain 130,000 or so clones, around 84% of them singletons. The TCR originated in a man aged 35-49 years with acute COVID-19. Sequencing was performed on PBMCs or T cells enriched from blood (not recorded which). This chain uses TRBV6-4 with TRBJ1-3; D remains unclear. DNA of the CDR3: TGTGCCAGCAGTCCCGGGATCAGTTCTGGAAACACCATATATTTT. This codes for CASSPGISSGNTIYF.